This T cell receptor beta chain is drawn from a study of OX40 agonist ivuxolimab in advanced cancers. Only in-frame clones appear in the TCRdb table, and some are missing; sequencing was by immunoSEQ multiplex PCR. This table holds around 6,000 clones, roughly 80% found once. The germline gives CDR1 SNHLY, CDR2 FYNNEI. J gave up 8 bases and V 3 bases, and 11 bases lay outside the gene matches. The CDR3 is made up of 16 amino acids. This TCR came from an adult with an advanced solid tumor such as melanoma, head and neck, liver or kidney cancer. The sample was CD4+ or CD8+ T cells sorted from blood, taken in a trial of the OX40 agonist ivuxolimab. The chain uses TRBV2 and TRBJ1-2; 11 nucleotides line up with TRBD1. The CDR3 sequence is CASSEGFGQGASGYTF. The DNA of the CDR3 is TGTGCCAGCAGTGAGGGGTTTGGACAGGGGGCAAGCGGCTACACCTTC.